This T cell receptor (beta chain) was recovered during a study of shared clonotypes between healthy human individuals. Using immunoSEQ multiplex PCR, the repertoire was profiled, and TCRdb retains in-frame clones only, with some absent. The sample yields some 1 million clones, around 76% seen once. The CDR3 has 14 residues. CDR1 is SGHRS and CDR2 is YFSETQ in the germline V gene. V gave up 0 bases and J gave up 2 bases, with 8 bases separating them. The gene calls are TRBV5-1 and TRBJ1-2; D unresolved. Sequencing was carried out using memory CD4+ T cells sorted from blood. The subset denotes: CD45RA-negative fraction. The TCR originated in a man between 18 and 29 years old in good health. The CDR3 loop reads CASSLDSANYGYTF. The CDR3, as DNA: TGCGCCAGCAGCTTGGACAGCGCAAACTATGGCTACACCTTC.